This T cell receptor beta chain stems from a study of identifying expanded T cells in peripheral blood. This CDR3 region has 15 residues. The germline V gene encodes CDR1 MNHNS and CDR2 SASEGT. V lost 3 bases, J lost 6 bases, and 11 bases stayed unmatched. Sequencing was performed with immunoSEQ multiplex PCR; in TCRdb, only in-frame clones are kept and a portion is missing. Found here are 65,000 to 95,000 clones, about four fifths of them singletons; the top ten hold around a fifth. Sequencing was done on a sample of blood. The source is a person aged 18 to 70 in good health. The V gene is TRBV6-1, the J gene TRBJ2-7, with TRBD2 identical over 7 bases. CDR3 coding DNA: TGTGCCAGCAGTGACATAGAGGGAAGCGGGGTCGAGCAGTACTTC. This sequence encodes CASSDIEGSGVEQYF.